The entry that follows covers one T cell receptor (beta chain) sequence. Its antigen is not yet known. This clone may be a read error of a much larger clone one base away. This sample includes further DNA sequences coding for the same CDR3. The receptor library was made with PCR. Data came from an Illumina HiSeq 4000. The TCR beta-chain CDR3 region of each patient was profiled by high-throughput sequencing. The authors' pipeline ran thus. A classifier to discriminate distant-metastatic papillary thyroid cancer patients was built from CDR3 differences across clinicopathological groups. Repertoire diversity was assessed with the Shannon index, and tumor-blood repertoire similarity with the Morisita-Horn index. Using fastp trimming at Q25 and MiXCR clonotype assembly, TCRdb reanalyzed the public sequencing data and kept in-frame beta chains. It is TCRdb's table, rather than the study itself, that gives the V and J calls and clone size. This sample comprises roughly 40,000 clones, about 17% of them detected only once. Approximately 9.9% of the sample comes from the top ten.

This record belongs to a study of metastatic and nonmetastatic thyroid tumors (dated by TCRdb to between 2020 and 2021). Regarding the study in general: For patients with malignant and with benign thyroid disease, the researchers compared repertoires between peripheral blood samples and tumor or nodule tissue samples.

No patient had received any treatment before thyroid surgery. The study retrospectively analysed patient clinical samples collected from the early 2010s to the late 2010s using T-cell receptor beta sequencing. Overall study outcomes, separate from this receptor: TCR beta diversity was reported as significantly higher in malignant tumors than in benign nodules, in both blood and tumor samples.

The germline V gene (reference sequence) yields SEHNR for CDR1 and FQNEAQ for CDR2. Including cysteine and phenylalanine, the CDR3 has 14 amino acids. The CDR3 DNA has 42 bases and is translated from base 1. This TCR came from a female donor with papillary thyroid cancer or a benign thyroid nodule (not recorded which). Some clones in this sample may be carry-over from other donors' samples. Input material: tumor tissue. This sequence uses TRBV7-9 and TRBJ2-5, and 8 junctional nucleotides match TRBD2. Here the CDR3 is given as CASSPRGGRETQYF. The DNA is as follows: TGTGCTAGCAGCCCCCGGGGGGGGCGGGAGACCCAGTACTTC.